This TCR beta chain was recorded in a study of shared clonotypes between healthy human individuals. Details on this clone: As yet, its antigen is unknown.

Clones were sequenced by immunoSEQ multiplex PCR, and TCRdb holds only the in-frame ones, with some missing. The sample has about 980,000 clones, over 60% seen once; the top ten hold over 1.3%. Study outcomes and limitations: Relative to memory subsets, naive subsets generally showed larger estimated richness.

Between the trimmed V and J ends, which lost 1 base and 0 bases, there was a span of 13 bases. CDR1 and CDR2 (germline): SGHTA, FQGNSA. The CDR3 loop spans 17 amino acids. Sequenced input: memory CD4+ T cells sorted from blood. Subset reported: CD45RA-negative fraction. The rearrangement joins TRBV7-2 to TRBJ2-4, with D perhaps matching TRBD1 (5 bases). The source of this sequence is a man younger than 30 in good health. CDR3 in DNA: TGTGCCAGCAGCTTAGTCTGGCAGGGCTTAGCCAAAAACATTCAGTACTTC. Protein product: CASSLVWQGLAKNIQYF.